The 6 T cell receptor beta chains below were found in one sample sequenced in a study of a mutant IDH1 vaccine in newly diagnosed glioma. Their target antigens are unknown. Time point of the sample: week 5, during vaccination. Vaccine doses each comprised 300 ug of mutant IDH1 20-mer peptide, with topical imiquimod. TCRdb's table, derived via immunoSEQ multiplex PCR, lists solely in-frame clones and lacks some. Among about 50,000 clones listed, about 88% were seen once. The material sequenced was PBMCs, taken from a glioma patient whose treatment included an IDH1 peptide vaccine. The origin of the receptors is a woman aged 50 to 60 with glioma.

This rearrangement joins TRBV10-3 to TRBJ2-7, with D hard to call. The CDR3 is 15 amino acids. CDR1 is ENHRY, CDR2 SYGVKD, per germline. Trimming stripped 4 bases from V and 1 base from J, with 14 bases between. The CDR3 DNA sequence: TGTGCCATCAGTGGAGGTCCAAGGCGGTCCTACGAGCAGTACTTC. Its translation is CAISGGPRRSYEQYF.

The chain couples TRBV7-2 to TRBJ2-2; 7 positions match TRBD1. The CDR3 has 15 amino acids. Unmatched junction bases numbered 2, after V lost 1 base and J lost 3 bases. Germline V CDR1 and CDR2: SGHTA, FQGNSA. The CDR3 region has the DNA TGTGCCAGCAGCTTAGGGACAGGTTACACCGGGGAGCTGTTTTTT. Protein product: CASSLGTGYTGELFF.

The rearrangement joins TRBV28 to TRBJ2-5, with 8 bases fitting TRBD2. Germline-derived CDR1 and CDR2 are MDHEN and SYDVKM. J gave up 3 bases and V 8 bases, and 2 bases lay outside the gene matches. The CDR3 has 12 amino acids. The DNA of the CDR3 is TGTGCCAGCCATAGCGGGGAAGAGACCCAGTACTTC. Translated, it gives CASHSGEETQYF.

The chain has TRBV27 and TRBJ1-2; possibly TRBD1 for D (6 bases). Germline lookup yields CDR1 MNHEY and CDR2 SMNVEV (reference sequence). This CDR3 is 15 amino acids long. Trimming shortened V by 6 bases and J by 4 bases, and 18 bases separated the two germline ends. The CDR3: CASSWGMDSPYGYTF. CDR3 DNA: TGTGCCAGCAGCTGGGGAATGGACAGTCCCTATGGCTACACCTTC.

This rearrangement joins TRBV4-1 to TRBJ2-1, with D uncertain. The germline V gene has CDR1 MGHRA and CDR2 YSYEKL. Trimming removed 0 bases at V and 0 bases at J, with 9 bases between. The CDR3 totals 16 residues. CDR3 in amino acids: CASSQDSVSSYNEQFF. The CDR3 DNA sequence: TGCGCCAGCAGCCAAGATTCAGTAAGCTCCTACAATGAGCAGTTCTTC.

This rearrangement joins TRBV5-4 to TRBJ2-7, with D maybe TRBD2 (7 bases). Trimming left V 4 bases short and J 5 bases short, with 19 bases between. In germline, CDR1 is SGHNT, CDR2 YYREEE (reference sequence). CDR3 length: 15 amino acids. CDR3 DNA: TGTGCCAGCAGCCTGTCTCTGGGGGGGCCTCACGAGCAGTACTTC. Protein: CASSLSLGGPHEQYF.